The clone carrying this T cell receptor (beta chain) was recorded a few times. Its antigen remains unidentified. This sample is part of a study of response to subunit inactivated influenza vaccine. Overall study results and limits: Authors suggested seasonal influenza vaccinations each recruit few new T cells.

Each CDR3 protein gets one entry after TCRdb re-called the RT-PCR reads with MiXCR. This table has fewer than 200,000 distinct CDR3 sequences, 9.2% appearing once. The source of this sequence is a man in his fifties who received an inactivated influenza vaccine. The specimen comprised non-naive T cells sorted from PBMCs, sampled on the day of vaccination.

The CDR3 sequence: CASLRPGPLGRNEQFF. The DNA for the CDR3 is TGTGCCAGCTTGAGGCCGGGTCCATTAGGGCGCAATGAGCAGTTCTTC. V and J are TRBV6-2 or TRBV6-3 and TRBJ2-1; no definite D call. V was shortened by 8 bases and J by 6 bases, with 23 bases between the two germline ends. The CDR3 length is 16 residues. Germline V gives CDR1 MNHEY, CDR2 SVGEGT.